Listed here are 17 T cell receptor beta chains from one sample, sequenced in a study of blood T cells in healthy people across ages. Using a J-beta primer mix together with a sample-barcoded 5' primer, a second PCR was run for roughly 6 to 12 cycles. TCRdb reprocessed the 5' RACE reads with MiXCR, giving one entry per CDR3 protein. The table records more than 650,000 distinct CDR3 sequences, more than 25% of them present only once. A further study also used this sample, focusing on T cells of mothers and their children.

The specimen was blood. Receptor source: a boy aged 5 to 17 in good health.

The chain has TRBV28 and TRBJ1-2; 8 bases fit TRBD1. This CDR3 has 15 amino acids. The V gene's germline CDR1 is MDHEN and CDR2 SYDVKM. Unmatched junction bases numbered 8, after V lost 4 bases and J lost 4 bases. CDR3 residues: CASSSAPTGAYGYTF. CDR3 bases: TGTGCCAGCAGTTCGGCCCCGACAGGGGCCTATGGCTACACCTTC.

This chain uses TRBV9 with TRBJ2-1; 8 nucleotides align to TRBD2. The V segment lost 3 bases and the J segment 4 bases; nucleotides outside the gene matches: 9. There are 16 residues in the CDR3. CDR1 and CDR2 from the germline V gene are SGDLS and YYNGEE. CDR3 protein: CASSENGGARYNEQFF. CDR3 DNA sequence: TGTGCCAGCAGCGAGAACGGGGGGGCCCGATACAATGAGCAGTTCTTC. The whole variable domain, remainder taken from reference TRBV9 and TRBJ2-1, is DSGVTQTPKHLITATGQRVTLRCSPRSGDLSVYWYQQSLDQGLQFLIQYYNGEERAKGNILERFSAQQFPDLHSELNLSSLELGDSALYFCASSENGGARYNEQFFGPGTRLTVL.

The gene calls are TRBV6-4 and TRBJ2-2; TRBD2 matches 8 bases. V dropped 2 bases and J dropped 4; count of bases not matched to a gene: 0. From germline, CDR1 is MRHNA and CDR2 SNTAGT. The CDR3 is made up of 14 amino acids. CDR3 sequence: CASSDRGGTGELFF. The CDR3 DNA reads as TGTGCCAGCAGTGACCGGGGGGGCACCGGGGAGCTGTTTTTT.

This clonotype has only a few counts. One end of the junction does not line up with germline, which may come from a read error. This sequence joins TRBV11-2 and TRBJ2-5, with no clear D. Per the germline V gene, CDR1 is SGHAT and CDR2 is FQNNGV. The CDR3 totals 15 residues. CDR3 residues: CASSLGILYQETQYF. The CDR3 DNA sequence: TGTGCCAGCAGTTTAGGTATATTGTACCAAGAGACCCAGTACTTC.

In nucleotides, the CDR3 is TGTGCCAGCAGCCCCTACGGGGGGGGGCTAGCCAAAAACATTCAGTACTTC. Protein product: CASSPYGGGLAKNIQYF. The J gene is TRBJ2-4, the V gene TRBV7-2, with TRBD2 matching 8 bases. V was pared by 5 bases and J by 0 bases, with 9 bases of the junction left unmatched. Germline CDR1 is SGHTA and CDR2 is FQGNSA. This CDR3 region has 17 residues.

The chain recombines TRBV10-3 with TRBJ1-3; no clear D gene. V shed 3 bases and J shed 0 bases, with 9 bases lying between them. Germline V gene sequence: CDR1 ENHRY, CDR2 SYGVKD. The CDR3 runs 15 residues. The CDR3 DNA follows: TGTGCCATCAGTGAAGAGCCTTTCTCTGGAAACACCATATATTTT. Amino acid sequence: CAISEEPFSGNTIYF.

CDR3 region: CASSPPVGETGELFF. DNA of the CDR3: TGTGCCAGCAGTCCCCCGGTGGGGGAAACCGGGGAGCTGTTTTTT. This rearrangement joins TRBV28 to TRBJ2-2; TRBD1 or TRBD2 may be the D gene (5 bases each). The CDR3 extends over 15 amino acids. V was pared by 5 bases and J by 5 bases, with 15 bases between. CDR1 is MDHEN and CDR2 is SYDVKM in the germline V gene.

This clonotype was seen more than once but under ten times. The chain is built from TRBV29-1 and TRBJ2-7; 9 nucleotides agree with TRBD1. This CDR3 comprises 13 residues. Germline CDR1 reads SQVTM; CDR2 reads ANQGSEA. V gave up 6 bases and J gave up 6 bases; unmatched junction bases: 9. The CDR3 reads CSVIGTGYREQYF. The CDR3 nucleotides are TGCAGCGTGATCGGGACAGGGTACCGCGAGCAGTACTTC.

This clonotype came up a few times. The rearrangement uses TRBV13 and TRBJ2-5, with 8 positions matching TRBD1. The J call may be faulty, since TRBJ2-1 better matches the DNA end. The CDR3 spans 16 residues. The germline V gene has CDR1 PRHDT and CDR2 FYEKMQ (reference sequence). CDR3: CASSEEPGGPYNEQFF. The CDR3 DNA reads TGTGCCAGCAGCGAAGAGCCAGGGGGCCCCTACAATGAGCAGTTCTTC.

This clonotype has just one count. The chain has TRBV9 and TRBJ2-3; no clear D. The germline V gene encodes CDR1 SGDLS and CDR2 YYNGEE. The CDR3 extends over 15 amino acids. V dropped 0 bases and J dropped 0 bases, with 8 bases sitting between them. CDR3 loop: CASSVESVSTDTQYF. Written as DNA, the CDR3 is TGTGCCAGCAGCGTAGAATCCGTAAGCACAGATACGCAGTATTTT.

This clonotype has more than one count but fewer than ten. This chain connects TRBV6-5 to TRBJ1-4, with unresolved D. This CDR3 has 15 residues. Per the germline V gene, CDR1 is MNHEY and CDR2 is SVGAGI. V shed 0 bases and J shed 2 bases, with 7 bases lying between them. The CDR3 sequence is CASSYSGRTNEKLFF. DNA for the CDR3: TGTGCCAGCAGTTACTCGGGAAGGACTAATGAAAAACTGTTTTTT.

This clonotype was observed a handful of times. The gene calls are TRBV27 and TRBJ2-7; 9 bases line up with TRBD1. V gave up 5 bases and J gave up 6 bases; unmatched junction bases: 8. This CDR3 region has 14 residues. The germline CDR1 and CDR2 sequences are MNHEY and SMNVEV (reference sequence). CDR3 sequence: CASSTGQGFSEQYF. The CDR3 nucleotides are TGTGCCAGCAGTACCGGACAGGGGTTTTCCGAGCAGTACTTC.

The chain carries TRBV12-3 or TRBV12-4 and TRBJ1-6, with 10 bases matching TRBD1. This CDR3 is built from 14 residues. The junction had 3 bases not matched to a gene; V was cut back by 3 bases and J by 10 bases. The DNA of the CDR3 is TGTGCCAGCAGTTTGGGGACAGGGGAATCACCCCTCCACTTT. Its protein is CASSLGTGESPLHF.

The sample holds a few counts of this clonotype. The J gene is TRBJ2-5, the V gene TRBV25-1; D ambiguous. Matching the DNA end better, TRBJ2-1 makes the J call doubtful. Germline CDR1 MGHDK, CDR2 SYGVNS. The CDR3 is 15 residues long. CDR3 loop: CASSIGRWAYNEQFF. In DNA, the CDR3 is TGTGCCAGCAGTATCGGCAGGTGGGCCTACAATGAGCAGTTCTTC.

This clonotype was counted a few times. The CDR3 reads CASSLDRSSGELFF. DNA of the CDR3: TGTGCCAGCAGTTTAGACAGAAGTTCGGGGGAGCTGTTTTTT. J is TRBJ2-2 and V is TRBV12-3 or TRBV12-4; no clear D gene. The CDR3 has 14 residues. Between the trimmed V and J ends, which lost 1 base and 8 bases, there was a span of 11 bases.

On this clonotype: Germline is not matched at one junction end, which may reflect a read error. The chain uses TRBV4-2 and TRBJ2-3; D possibly uses TRBD1 or TRBD2 (5 bases each). This CDR3 has 14 amino acids. Germline loops: CDR1 LGHNA, CDR2 YNFKEQ. CDR3 protein: CASAAGSPTDTQSF. The DNA for the CDR3 is TGTGCCAGCGCAGCAGGGAGCCCCACAGATACGCAGTCTTTT.

The rearrangement joins TRBV24-1 to TRBJ2-1; a possible D gene is TRBD1 (6 bases). The length of the CDR3 is 14 residues. The germline CDR1 and CDR2 sequences are KGHDR and SFDVKD. Trimming stripped 0 bases from V and 10 bases from J, with 12 bases between. CDR3 region: CATSDLTQGREQFF. The CDR3 coding sequence is TGTGCCACCAGTGATTTGACACAGGGCAGGGAGCAGTTCTTC.